There are many counts of the clone carrying this T cell receptor (beta chain). This sample stems from a study of early T cells in non-severe SARS-CoV-2 infection. Trimming removed 1 base from V and 8 bases from J; junction bases left unmatched: 4. Per germline, CDR1 LNHDA and CDR2 SQIVND (reference sequence). The CDR3 has 14 residues. Each CDR3 protein is one row after TCRdb ran MiXCR on the 5' RACE reads. The table has some 62,000 distinct CDR3 sequences, less than 10% seen once; the top ten hold about 1.2%. The clonotype comes from an adult who was a healthcare worker with PCR-confirmed SARS-CoV-2 infection or an uninfected control (not recorded which). V and J are TRBV19 and TRBJ1-2; 10 bases match TRBD1. Source material: whole blood. The DNA for the CDR3 is TGTGCCAGTAGTATAGTAACGACAGGGGGCGGCTACACCTTC. This sequence encodes CASSIVTTGGGYTF.